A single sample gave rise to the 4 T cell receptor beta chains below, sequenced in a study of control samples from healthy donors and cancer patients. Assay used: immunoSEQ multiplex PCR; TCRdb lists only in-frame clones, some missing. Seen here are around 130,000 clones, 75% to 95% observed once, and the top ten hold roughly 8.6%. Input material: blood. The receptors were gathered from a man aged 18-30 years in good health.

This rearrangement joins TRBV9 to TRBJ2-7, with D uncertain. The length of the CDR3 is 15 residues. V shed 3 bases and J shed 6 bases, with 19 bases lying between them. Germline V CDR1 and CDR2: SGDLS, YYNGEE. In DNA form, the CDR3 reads TGTGCCAGCAGCGGATGGGATGGGGTCTGGGGCGAGCAGTACTTC. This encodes CASSGWDGVWGEQYF.

CDR3 DNA sequence: TGTGCCAGCAGCCCGACCCTACAGGGGCTTTATAGCAATCAGCCCCAGCATTTT. This translates into CASSPTLQGLYSNQPQHF. The chain combines TRBV4-2 with TRBJ1-5; 7 bases fit TRBD1. This CDR3 contains 18 residues. Germline CDR1 LGHNA, CDR2 YNFKEQ. V trimming: 4 bases; J trimming: 0 bases; junction bases outside the gene matches: 12.

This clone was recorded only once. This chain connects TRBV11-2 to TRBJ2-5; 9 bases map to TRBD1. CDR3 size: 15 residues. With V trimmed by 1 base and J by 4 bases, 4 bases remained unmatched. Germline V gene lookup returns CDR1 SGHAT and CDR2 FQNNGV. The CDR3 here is CASSLVTGGRETQYF. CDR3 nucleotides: TGTGCCAGCAGCTTAGTAACAGGGGGCCGAGAGACCCAGTACTTC.

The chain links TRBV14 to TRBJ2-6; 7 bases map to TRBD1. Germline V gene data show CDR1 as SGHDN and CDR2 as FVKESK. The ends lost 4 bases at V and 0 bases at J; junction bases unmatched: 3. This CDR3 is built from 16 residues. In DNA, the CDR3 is TGTGCCAGCAGCCGGACAGGCCGCTCTGGGGCCAACGTCCTGACTTTC. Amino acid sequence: CASSRTGRSGANVLTF.